The 25 T cell receptor beta chains reported below all come from one sample, sequenced in a study of shared clonotypes between healthy human individuals. Libraries were prepared by immunoSEQ multiplex PCR; TCRdb keeps only in-frame clonotypes and omits some of them. The table shows around 2,000,000 clones, with 93% occurring only once. Naive-designated CD8 cells lacked CD45RO, were positively enriched for CCR7, and omitted terminally differentiated effector memory CD45RA+ cells. Sequencing was carried out using naive CD8+ T cells from PBMCs. The receptors come from a man younger than 35 in good health. Some clones in this sample may be carry-over from other donors' samples.

Turning to this clone: The sample contains more than one DNA sequence encoding this CDR3. The chain combines TRBV7-3 with TRBJ1-1, with unresolved D. CDR1 is SGHTA, CDR2 FQGTGA, per germline. The CDR3 contains 15 residues. V lost 1 base and J lost 1, with 10 bases in between. CDR3 sequence reads: CASSLIRQSNTEAFF. In DNA, the CDR3 is TGTGCCAGCAGCTTAATTCGGCAGTCGAACACTGAAGCTTTCTTT. The whole variable domain, remainder taken from reference TRBV7-3 and TRBJ1-1, is GAGVSQTPSNKVTEKGKYVELRCDPISGHTALYWYRQSLGQGPEFLIYFQGTGAADDSGLPNDRFFAVRPEGSVSTLKIQRTERGDSAVYLCASSLIRQSNTEAFFGQGTRLTVV.

The rearrangement links TRBV25-1 to TRBJ2-5, with 10 positions matching TRBD2. CDR3 length: 15 amino acids. CDR1 is MGHDK, CDR2 SYGVNS, per germline. J was trimmed by 5 bases and V by 7 bases; bases with no gene match: 10. CDR3 in amino acids: CASTQRLAGDETQYF. The DNA for the CDR3 is TGTGCCAGCACCCAACGGCTAGCGGGAGATGAGACCCAGTACTTC. Full variable domain (rest looked up from reference TRBV25-1 and TRBJ2-5): EADIYQTPRYLVIGTGKKITLECSQTMGHDKMYWYQQDPGMELHLIHYSYGVNSTEKGDLSSESTVSRIRTEHFPLTLESARPSHTSQYLCASTQRLAGDETQYFGPGTRLLVL.

CDR3: CASRERDRGDYGYTF. CDR3 bases: TGTGCCAGCAGAGAACGGGACAGGGGGGACTATGGCTACACCTTC. This chain connects TRBV27 to TRBJ1-2; 11 bases line up with TRBD1. V gave up 6 bases and J gave up 3 bases; unmatched junction bases: 6. This CDR3 is built from 15 residues. Germline values: CDR1 MNHEY, CDR2 SMNVEV (reference sequence).

The rearrangement joins TRBV14 to TRBJ2-7; 7 bases match TRBD1. Germline V CDR1 and CDR2: SGHDN, FVKESK. This CDR3 is 14 amino acids long. Trimming at V came to 3 bases and at J to 0 bases, leaving 2 bases not matched to a gene. The CDR3 is CASSQTGISYEQYF. The DNA of the CDR3 is TGTGCCAGCAGCCAGACAGGGATCTCCTACGAGCAGTACTTC.

The rearrangement uses TRBV5-5 and TRBJ2-7; no reliable D call. V was pared by 2 bases and J by 4 bases, with 10 bases between. The germline V gene has CDR1 SGHKS and CDR2 YYEKEE (reference sequence). The length of the CDR3 is 13 residues. CDR3 residues: CASSFRPRYEQYF. CDR3 coding DNA: TGTGCCAGCAGCTTCCGACCCCGGTACGAGCAGTACTTC.

This CDR3 reads CASSLLAGGTPDTQYF. The CDR3 nucleotides are TGCGCCAGCAGCCTACTAGCGGGAGGAACTCCAGATACGCAGTATTTT. This sequence joins TRBV4-1 and TRBJ2-3; TRBD2 matches 12 bases. V gave up 4 bases and J gave up 4 bases; unmatched junction bases: 6. The CDR3 contains 16 residues. The V gene's germline CDR1 is MGHRA and CDR2 YSYEKL.

The CDR3 reads CASSSYTEVEGGDEQYF. DNA for the CDR3: TGTGCCAGCAGCTCATATACCGAGGTGGAGGGAGGAGACGAGCAGTACTTC. V and J are TRBV11-2 and TRBJ2-7, with D possibly being TRBD2 (6 bases). Germline-derived CDR1 and CDR2 are SGHAT and FQNNGV. The CDR3 loop spans 17 amino acids. Trimming removed 4 bases from V and 5 bases from J, with 24 bases in between.

In DNA, the CDR3 is TGTGCCAGCAACGTAGGGGGGTCTGGGTTTGAGACCCAGTACTTC. Its translation: CASNVGGSGFETQYF. The chain couples TRBV27 to TRBJ2-5; D tentatively fits TRBD1 or TRBD2 (6 bases each). Germline V lookup: CDR1 MNHEY, CDR2 SMNVEV (reference sequence). The CDR3 sequence is 15 residues long. Trimming cost V 7 bases and J 5 bases, with 20 bases left between them.

V gene TRBV4-2 combines with J gene TRBJ2-7; 7 nucleotides match TRBD2. The CDR3 is 17 residues long. V trimming: 0 bases; J trimming: 6 bases; junction bases outside the gene matches: 14. Per the germline V gene, CDR1 is LGHNA and CDR2 is YNFKEQ. The CDR3 nucleotides read TGTGCCAGCAGCCAAGATTATCATCGGGAGGCTATCCCCGAGCAGTACTTC. It translates to CASSQDYHREAIPEQYF.

The chain uses TRBV7-9 and TRBJ1-3; the D is unclear. The CDR3 is made up of 17 amino acids. V gave up 5 bases and J gave up 3 bases, with 20 bases separating them. Germline V gives CDR1 SEHNR, CDR2 FQNEAQ (reference sequence). CDR3 loop: CASSLPTGSPSGNTIYF. The CDR3 bases are TGTGCCAGCAGCCTGCCGACGGGCAGTCCTAGTGGAAACACCATATATTTT.

This clone was detected once. Other DNA sequences in this sample translate to the same CDR3. V gene TRBV28 combines with J gene TRBJ2-2; D perhaps matches TRBD1 (6 bases). V shed 3 bases and J shed 5 bases, with 10 bases lying between them. Germline CDR1 reads MDHEN; CDR2 reads SYDVKM. The CDR3 spans 14 residues. The CDR3 region is CASSFRGGTGELFF. In DNA, the CDR3 is TGTGCCAGCAGTTTCAGGGGCGGAACCGGGGAGCTGTTTTTT.

The rearrangement links TRBV5-4 to TRBJ2-7; D remains unclear. CDR1 SGHNT and CDR2 YYREEE come from the germline V gene (reference sequence). The CDR3 runs to 13 residues. Between the trimmed V and J ends, which lost 2 bases and 2 bases, there was a span of 8 bases. The CDR3 sequence: CASSFYSTYEQYF. CDR3 DNA: TGTGCCAGCAGCTTCTACAGTACCTACGAGCAGTACTTC.

The DNA for the CDR3 is TGTGCCAGCAGCGGAGGACCTCTAGCGGGAGGACTCAAAAATGAGCAGTTCTTC. It codes for CASSGGPLAGGLKNEQFF. The chain combines TRBV9 with TRBJ2-1; TRBD2 matches 11 bases. Looked up from germline, CDR1 is SGDLS and CDR2 is YYNGEE. The CDR3 is 18 amino acids. The V segment lost 3 bases and the J segment 7 bases; nucleotides outside the gene matches: 15.

V is TRBV4-1 and J is TRBJ1-2, with 7 nucleotides matching TRBD1. After removal of 4 bases from V and 2 bases from J, the junction contained 13 bases not matched to a gene. The CDR3 extends over 17 amino acids. Germline V gene sequence: CDR1 MGHRA, CDR2 YSYEKL. The CDR3 DNA follows: TGCGCCAGCAGCCCTCAGGGCAGGGGGAAAGCCAACTATGGCTACACCTTC. Translated, it gives CASSPQGRGKANYGYTF.

This sequence joins TRBV9 and TRBJ2-1, with TRBD1 as a possible D gene (6 bases). Trimming shortened V by 1 base and J by 5 bases, and 13 bases separated the two germline ends. In germline, CDR1 is SGDLS, CDR2 YYNGEE. This CDR3 has 15 residues. The CDR3 bases are TGTGCCAGCAGCGTACACCAGGGGCGAGACAATGAGCAGTTCTTC. Translating gives CASSVHQGRDNEQFF.

The DNA of the CDR3 is TGTGCCAGCAGTTCTACAGGGATGGAGACCCAGTACTTC. Its protein is CASSSTGMETQYF. The rearrangement joins TRBV27 to TRBJ2-5, with TRBD1 as a possible D gene (6 bases). Looked up from germline, CDR1 is MNHEY and CDR2 is SMNVEV (reference sequence). The CDR3 sequence is 13 residues long. V gave up 4 bases and J gave up 5 bases, with 11 bases separating them.

The chain joins TRBV28 to TRBJ2-3; the D gene is possibly TRBD1 (6 bases). The CDR3 consists of 17 residues. Germline values: CDR1 MDHEN, CDR2 SYDVKM. V lost 2 bases to trimming and J lost 5 bases, with 20 bases between them. CDR3 in DNA: TGTGCCAGCAGTTTAGGTCTTAGGACAGAGTCAGGAGATACGCAGTATTTT. Amino acids: CASSLGLRTESGDTQYF.

V usage is TRBV7-9 and J usage is TRBJ2-3; D is unresolved. The CDR3 has 16 residues. Trimming took 7 bases from V and 0 from J, leaving 17 bases between them. CDR1 is SEHNR and CDR2 is FQNEAQ in the germline V gene (reference sequence). The CDR3 loop is CASTEPVGKSTDTQYF. The DNA of the CDR3 is TGTGCCAGCACCGAACCAGTTGGGAAAAGCACAGATACGCAGTATTTT.

The V and J genes are TRBV5-6 and TRBJ1-4, with 9 bases fitting TRBD1. The V segment lost 4 bases and the J segment 7 bases; nucleotides outside the gene matches: 8. CDR1 and CDR2 from the germline V gene are SGHDT and YYEEEE. The CDR3 has 15 residues. The CDR3 DNA follows: TGTGCCAGCAGCCCTACAGGGGGCATGGGTGAAAAACTGTTTTTT. It codes for CASSPTGGMGEKLFF.

Only one count was recorded for this clone. The rearrangement joins TRBV6-6 to TRBJ1-1; D gene uncertain. Trimming shortened V by 3 bases and J by 1 base, and 9 bases separated the two germline ends. The CDR3 consists of 14 residues. CDR1 and CDR2 (germline): MNHNY, SVGAGI (reference sequence). CDR3 nucleotides: TGTGCCAGCAGTTATAAGACGGCGAACACTGAAGCTTTCTTT. It translates to CASSYKTANTEAFF.

CDR3 protein: CASSLRDRGHEQYF. CDR3 coding DNA: TGTGCCAGCAGCCTGCGGGACAGGGGTCACGAGCAGTACTTC. The chain employs TRBV14 and TRBJ2-7, with 10 nucleotides matching TRBD1. This CDR3 has 14 residues. CDR1 is SGHDN and CDR2 is FVKESK in the germline V gene. J gave up 5 bases and V 4 bases, and 5 bases lay outside the gene matches. Supplemented by reference TRBV14 and TRBJ2-7, the full variable domain reads EAGVTQFPSHSVIEKGQTVTLRCDPISGHDNLYWYRRVMGKEIKFLLHFVKESKQDESGMPNNRFLAERTGGTYSTLKVQPAELEDSGVYFCASSLRDRGHEQYFGPGTRLTVT.

J is TRBJ2-1 and V is TRBV27; D gene unclear. Germline values: CDR1 MNHEY, CDR2 SMNVEV (reference sequence). V was clipped by 6 bases and J by 8 bases, with 17 bases between them. This CDR3 spans 14 amino acids. The CDR3 loop is CASSFWPGRDEQFF. The CDR3 nucleotides are TGTGCCAGCAGCTTTTGGCCTGGTCGTGATGAGCAGTTCTTC.

This chain links TRBV9 with TRBJ2-2; D possibly uses TRBD1 or TRBD2 (5 bases each). The CDR3 has 17 residues. V lost 1 base, J lost 2 bases, and 15 bases lay in between. Germline V gene sequence: CDR1 SGDLS, CDR2 YYNGEE. CDR3 bases: TGTGCCAGCAGCGTACCCGCCGGGACCGCTAACACCGGGGAGCTGTTTTTT. Residues: CASSVPAGTANTGELFF. Full variable domain (remainder filled in from reference TRBV9 and TRBJ2-2): DSGVTQTPKHLITATGQRVTLRCSPRSGDLSVYWYQQSLDQGLQFLIQYYNGEERAKGNILERFSAQQFPDLHSELNLSSLELGDSALYFCASSVPAGTANTGELFFGEGSRLTVL.

The chain links TRBV25-1 to TRBJ2-1, with a tentative D call TRBD2 (5 bases). The CDR3 is 10 residues long. The germline V gene encodes CDR1 MGHDK and CDR2 SYGVNS. V gave up 8 bases and J gave up 12 bases, with 11 bases separating them. DNA of the CDR3: TGTGCCAGCGGCCAGGCGGGGCAGTTCTTC. Its protein is CASGQAGQFF.

The chain uses TRBV7-9 and TRBJ2-1, with 11 nucleotides matching TRBD2. V shed 4 bases, J shed 2 bases, and the junction held 4 bases outside the gene matches. The CDR3 sequence is 16 residues long. CDR1 and CDR2 (germline): SEHNR, FQNEAQ (reference sequence). The CDR3 DNA reads TGTGCCAGCAGCTCAACTAGCGGGGGTACCTACAATGAGCAGTTCTTC. Translated, it gives CASSSTSGGTYNEQFF. Complete variable domain (other parts from reference TRBV7-9 and TRBJ2-1): DTGVSQNPRHKITKRGQNVTFRCDPISEHNRLYWYRQTLGQGPEFLTYFQNEAQLEKSRLLSDRFSAERPKGSFSTLEIQRTEQGDSAMYLCASSSTSGGTYNEQFFGPGTRLTVL.